This TCR beta chain was recorded in a study of T cell repertoires in cytomegalovirus infection. Study details: Signatures in public TCR beta sequences pointed to both CMV infection and matching HLA type. Findings and limits, study-wide: In two of eight donors, the top clonotype was HLA-C-restricted CMV-specific. There were carriers of CMV plus the relevant HLA, and cumulative public TCR beta family frequency identified them.

The sample holds many counts of this clonotype. Its antigen is still unknown. TCRdb itself ran the reads through MiXCR, one entry per CDR3 protein. The data show 100,000 to 150,000 distinct CDR3 sequences, approximately 8.8% seen once. The germline V and J ends were trimmed by 2 bases and 2 bases, with 11 bases remaining between them. This CDR3 is built from 15 residues. The germline CDR1 and CDR2 sequences are SEHNR and FQNEAQ (reference sequence). V and J are TRBV7-9 and TRBJ2-3; TRBD2 might be the D (5 bases). The sequence was collected from a human donor in good health (CMV status not recorded). Some clones in this sample may be carry-over from other donors' samples. The sequencing sample was made of PBMCs. CDR3 region: CASSLKAGNTDTQYF. In DNA, the CDR3 is TGTGCCAGCAGCTTAAAGGCGGGTAACACAGATACGCAGTATTTT.